Each of the 18 T cell receptor beta chains below was sequenced from the same sample in a study of T cell changes during pregnancy in multiple sclerosis. Some clones are missing from TCRdb's copy, which holds only in-frame ones; the method was immunoSEQ multiplex PCR. The repertoire includes tens of thousands of clones, about nine tenths of them detected once, and 3.7% sits in the top ten. The starting material was peripheral blood, obtained after pregnancy. These receptors all come from a female donor in good health, enrolled as a control in a pregnancy study.

The V gene is TRBV2, the J gene TRBJ2-7, with 12 bases matching TRBD2. Trimming took 7 bases from V and 6 from J; bases not matched to a gene: 4. The CDR3 is 13 amino acids. Germline values: CDR1 SNHLY, CDR2 FYNNEI. CDR3: CASTSGRASEQYF. The CDR3 nucleotides are TGTGCCAGCACTAGCGGGAGGGCCTCCGAGCAGTACTTC.

This chain links TRBV7-8 with TRBJ2-1, with 7 nucleotides matching TRBD2. Germline V gene sequence: CDR1 SGHVS, CDR2 FQNEAQ. There are 15 residues in the CDR3. After removal of 4 bases from V and 2 bases from J, the junction contained 5 bases not matched to a gene. The CDR3 region has the DNA TGTGCCAGCAGCTCCCTAGCGGACACCTACAATGAGCAGTTCTTC. It yields the protein CASSSLADTYNEQFF.

The V gene is TRBV4-1, the J gene TRBJ2-7; TRBD2 agrees at 10 bases. The CDR3 runs to 17 residues. Germline V CDR1 and CDR2: MGHRA, YSYEKL. The ends lost 2 bases at V and 3 bases at J; junction bases unmatched: 10. The CDR3 sequence is CASSQNGALAGVYEQYF. DNA for the CDR3: TGCGCCAGCAGCCAAAATGGGGCCCTAGCGGGGGTCTACGAGCAGTACTTC.

This chain joins TRBV11-2 and TRBJ2-7; maybe TRBD1 (6 bases). V was shortened by 1 base and J by 4 bases, with 20 bases between the two germline ends. The CDR3 runs 17 residues. Germline CDR1 reads SGHAT; CDR2 reads FQNNGV. This CDR3 reads CASSLGAPRTAFYEQYF. In DNA form, the CDR3 reads TGTGCCAGCAGCTTAGGGGCCCCAAGGACAGCTTTTTACGAGCAGTACTTC.

The gene calls are TRBV11-3 and TRBJ2-7; 7 nucleotides align to TRBD1. The CDR3 loop spans 15 amino acids. Germline V gene lookup returns CDR1 SGHNT and CDR2 YENEEA. The trim removed 3 bases at V and 2 bases at J, leaving 7 bases unmatched. CDR3 nucleotide sequence: TGTGCCAGCAGCTTCGAAACAGGGGAGCCCTACGAGCAGTACTTC. This codes for CASSFETGEPYEQYF.

The chain couples TRBV27 to TRBJ2-7, with 7 positions matching TRBD1. The CDR3 covers 15 residues. V gave up 2 bases and J gave up 4 bases; unmatched junction bases: 8. In germline, CDR1 is MNHEY, CDR2 SMNVEV (reference sequence). Written as DNA, the CDR3 is TGTGCCAGCAGTTTAGCTCCGCGACAGGGATACGAGCAGTACTTC. Protein product: CASSLAPRQGYEQYF.

The DNA for the CDR3 is TGTGCCAGCAGCCTGACAGAAGCCAAAAACATTCAGTACTTC. The encoded protein is CASSLTEAKNIQYF. The chain combines TRBV5-5 with TRBJ2-4; D may be TRBD1 (5 bases). Per the germline V gene, CDR1 is SGHKS and CDR2 is YYEKEE (reference sequence). V dropped 4 bases and J dropped 0 bases, with 8 bases sitting between them. CDR3 length: 14 residues.

V is TRBV5-1 and J is TRBJ2-6; 11 bases match TRBD2. Germline V gives CDR1 SGHRS, CDR2 YFSETQ. The J segment lost 1 base and the V segment lost 2 bases, leaving 2 bases of the junction unmatched. The CDR3 covers 17 residues. CDR3 bases: TGCGCCAGCAGCTTCGCTAGCGGGGGGTCTGGGGCCAACGTCCTGACTTTC. It encodes CASSFASGGSGANVLTF.

V usage is TRBV7-9 and J usage is TRBJ2-3; 10 bases fit TRBD2. V was clipped by 4 bases and J by 1 base; unmatched bases: 8. Germline V gives CDR1 SEHNR, CDR2 FQNEAQ (reference sequence). The CDR3 runs to 17 residues. The CDR3 DNA reads TGTGCCAGCAGCTCGTTTCCTAGCGGGAGAGGCACAGATACGCAGTATTTT. The encoded protein is CASSSFPSGRGTDTQYF.

The chain couples TRBV4-1 to TRBJ2-3, with TRBD2 matching over 12 bases. After removal of 1 base from V and 1 base from J, the junction contained 6 bases not matched to a gene. The CDR3 is 18 residues long. The germline gives CDR1 MGHRA, CDR2 YSYEKL. The CDR3: CASSQAPRTSGGTDTQYF. The DNA of the CDR3 is TGCGCCAGCAGCCAAGCCCCTCGGACTAGCGGGGGCACAGATACGCAGTATTTT.

The rearrangement joins TRBV6-6 to TRBJ2-6; 7 nucleotides line up with TRBD1. The CDR3 totals 16 residues. Germline V gene data show CDR1 as MNHNY and CDR2 as SVGAGI (reference sequence). The V segment lost 5 bases and the J segment 2 bases; nucleotides outside the gene matches: 6. CDR3 protein: CASSRDRATGANVLTF. In nucleotides, the CDR3 is TGTGCCAGCAGTAGAGACAGGGCAACTGGGGCCAACGTCCTGACTTTC.

The chain has TRBV4-1 and TRBJ2-4; 11 nucleotides match TRBD1. The CDR3 extends over 18 amino acids. The V segment lost 0 bases and the J segment 1 base; nucleotides outside the gene matches: 5. CDR1 and CDR2 from the germline V gene are MGHRA and YSYEKL. The CDR3 DNA follows: TGCGCCAGCAGCCAAGATCGAGGACAGGGGGCTGCCAAAAACATTCAGTACTTC. This codes for CASSQDRGQGAAKNIQYF.

The chain is built from TRBV28 and TRBJ2-1; TRBD2 aligns across 7 bases. V lost 2 bases and J lost 6; bases outside the gene matches: 7. Germline V gene data show CDR1 as MDHEN and CDR2 as SYDVKM. The CDR3 spans 15 residues. The CDR3 DNA follows: TGTGCCAGCAGTTTACTGCGGGAGAGAGGCAATGAGCAGTTCTTC. It translates to CASSLLRERGNEQFF.

This sequence joins TRBV5-1 and TRBJ1-1; D gene unclear. Germline V gene data show CDR1 as SGHRS and CDR2 as YFSETQ. The CDR3 contains 11 residues. V shed 1 base and J shed 7 bases, with 5 bases lying between them. CDR3 coding DNA: TGCGCCAGCAGCTTGAGGAGTGAAGCTTTCTTT. As protein: CASSLRSEAFF.

The chain joins TRBV6-1 to TRBJ1-3; D is unresolved. This CDR3 has 15 amino acids. CDR1 MNHNS and CDR2 SASEGT come from the germline V gene. Between the trimmed V and J ends, which lost 1 base and 0 bases, there was a span of 7 bases. The CDR3 DNA reads TGTGCCAGCAGTGAAGGACTAGTCTCTGGAAACACCATATATTTT. It is translated as CASSEGLVSGNTIYF.

The chain carries TRBV10-3 and TRBJ2-5; perhaps TRBD2 as D (6 bases). The CDR3 is made up of 13 amino acids. Germline-derived CDR1 and CDR2 are ENHRY and SYGVKD. V dropped 4 bases and J dropped 2 bases, with 8 bases sitting between them. CDR3 in DNA: TGTGCCATCAGTGGCGGGGCACAAGAGACCCAGTACTTC. It encodes CAISGGAQETQYF.

The V gene is TRBV9, the J gene TRBJ2-5, with 10 bases that match TRBD1. Germline CDR1 and CDR2: SGDLS and YYNGEE. After removal of 2 bases from V and 5 bases from J, the junction contained 6 bases not matched to a gene. This CDR3 region has 15 residues. The CDR3 region has the DNA TGTGCCAGCAGCGTCGGACAGGGGGGATTGGAGACCCAGTACTTC. Its protein product is CASSVGQGGLETQYF.

This sequence joins TRBV28 and TRBJ1-2; possible D gene TRBD1, 5 bases. The V gene's germline CDR1 is MDHEN and CDR2 SYDVKM. The CDR3 has 14 amino acids. The germline V and J ends were trimmed by 8 bases and 4 bases, with 17 bases remaining between them. This CDR3 reads CASVGGMISYGYTF. CDR3 coding DNA: TGTGCCAGCGTCGGGGGGATGATTAGCTATGGCTACACCTTC.